These T cell receptor beta chains were read from a single sample in a study of tumor and adjacent non-tumor tissue in lung cancer. TCRdb ran MiXCR on the multiplex PCR reads and lists one entry per CDR3 protein. The table records some 120,000 distinct CDR3 sequences, approximately 66% of them present only once. Sample: lung tumor tissue. The receptors derive from a man aged 25 to 45 with non-small cell lung cancer. The CDR3 runs from the conserved cysteine through the conserved F or W. A D gene is named only where the DNA matches it firmly. The listing skips clone size in some rows; elsewhere it reads once, few, many or a size class.

clone_size,j_call,v_call,d_call,cdr3_nt,cdr3_aa
once,TRBJ2-5,TRBV7-3,-,TGTGCCATCAGCTTAACTACTACCCCCAGGGAGACCCAGTACTTC,CAISLTTTPRETQYF
-,TRBJ2-3,TRBV5-1,-,TGCGCCAGCAGTATGGGGGCAGATAGGCAGTATTTT,CASSMGADRQYF
-,TRBJ2-2,TRBV11-2,-,TGTGCTAGCAGCCCCGTGACAGGACTAAACACCGGGGAGCTGTTTTTC,CASSPVTGLNTGELFF
-,TRBJ2-3,TRBV20-1,TRBD2,TGCAGTGCTCACTTCCCCGGGATTAGCGGGAACACAGATACGCAGTATTTT,CSAHFPGISGNTDTQYF
many,TRBJ2-3,TRBV12-5,-,TGTGCTAGTGGTGAACTCCGTACGCAGTATTTT,CASGELRTQYF
-,TRBJ1-1,TRBV6-2/TRBV6-3,-,TGTACCAGCATAAAAGTTGGGAACACTGAAGCTTTCTTT,CTSIKVGNTEAFF
few,TRBJ2-1,TRBV6-5,-,TGTGCCAGCAGGTTAGACCTGAGCTCCTACAATGAGCAGTTCTTC,CASRLDLSSYNEQFF
once,TRBJ2-3,TRBV2,-,TGTGCCAGCGCACATACAGATACGCAGTATTTT,CASAHTDTQYF
medium-sized,TRBJ1-5,TRBV12-3/TRBV12-4,-,TGTGCCAGCAGTATTCCTCCCAGCCCGCCCCAGCATTTT,CASSIPPSPPQHF
-,TRBJ1-2,TRBV5-6,-,TGTGCCAGCAGCTTGGTCTTCGCCGGCAACACCTTC,CASSLVFAGNTF
-,TRBJ2-2,TRBV5-1,-,TGCGCCAGCAGCCTACGCGGGTCCGGGGAGCTGTTTTTT,CASSLRGSGELFF
-,TRBJ2-5,TRBV7-2,-,TGTGCCAGCAGCCCGGGCGAGACCCAGTACTTC,CASSPGETQYF
-,TRBJ2-4,TRBV21-1,-,TGTGCCAGCAGCAAAACAGGGCTAGTGAAAGACATTCAGTACTTC,CASSKTGLVKDIQYF
-,TRBJ2-3,TRBV20-1,-,TGCACCTTATTTGGGACCCTTACGGCTGGGCGTTCGCAGTATTTT,CTLFGTLTAGRSQYF
-,TRBJ1-1,TRBV7-3,-,TGTGCCAGCAGCTTGGGGCAGCCTCGGGCTGAAGCTTTCTTT,CASSLGQPRAEAFF
-,TRBJ2-3,TRBV20-1,TRBD2,TGCAGTACCGCAGCCGGGACTAGCGGGGAAGATACGCAGTATTTT,CSTAAGTSGEDTQYF
many,TRBJ1-3,TRBV5-5,-,TGTGCCAGCAGCTTGAGGGATTCGCGGGGAAACACCATATATTTT,CASSLRDSRGNTIYF
-,TRBJ1-5,TRBV28,-,TGTGTCATACAGTCCGGGGGACACGATAGCAATCAGCCCCAGCATTTT,CVIQSGGHDSNQPQHF
many,TRBJ2-5,TRBV10-3,TRBD2,TGTGCCACCATGACTAGCGGGGAAGAGACCCAGTACTTC,CATMTSGEETQYF
many,TRBJ2-1,TRBV28,-,TGTGCCAGCAGTTTTGCGGGGGCGCGGTCCAATGAGCAGTTCTTC,CASSFAGARSNEQFF
-,TRBJ2-1,TRBV30,TRBD2,TGTGCCTGGGGGGGGACGCTAGCGGGAGTAACCTACAATGAGCAGTTCTTC,CAWGGTLAGVTYNEQFF
-,TRBJ1-6,TRBV20-1,-,TGCAGTGCTAACACAAAGATTACTAATTCACCCCTCCACTTT,CSANTKITNSPLHF
many,TRBJ2-1,TRBV11-2,TRBD2,TGTGCCAGCAGCTTAGATGCTAGCGGGCCCTACAATGAGCAGTTCTTC,CASSLDASGPYNEQFF
many,TRBJ1-1,TRBV29-1,-,TGCAGCCCGAAACAGGGACCTGAAGCTTTCTTT,CSPKQGPEAFF
-,TRBJ2-1,TRBV30,-,TGTGCCTGGAGTGTACTCAATGAGCAGTTCTTC,CAWSVLNEQFF
-,TRBJ2-5,TRBV20-1,-,TGCACTGCTAGAGATAGTGACGAAACGGAATGGGAGACGCAGTACTTC,CTARDSDETEWETQYF
once,TRBJ2-7,TRBV12-3/TRBV12-4,-,TGTGCCAGCAGTTTGGGGCTACCCCCCAGCGAGCAGTATTTC,CASSLGLPPSEQYF
-,TRBJ2-6,TRBV30,TRBD2,TGTGCCTGGAATGTGGGGGCTAGCGGGGTAACCACTGGGGCCACCGTCCTGACTTTC,CAWNVGASGVTTGATVLTF
-,TRBJ2-1,TRBV6-6,-,TGTGCCAGCAACCCCCAAGGGAGGGAGCAGTTCTTC,CASNPQGREQFF
many,TRBJ2-3,TRBV6-5,-,TGTGCCAGCACCTCACAGAGGGGGGCTACGCAGTATTTT,CASTSQRGATQYF
-,TRBJ2-5,TRBV7-8,-,TGTGCCAGTAGCCCGCAGAGTCGTGAAACCCAGTACTTC,CASSPQSRETQYF
many,TRBJ1-2,TRBV7-9,-,TGTGCCAGCAGCTTCGGGGCAGCTTATGGCTACACCTTC,CASSFGAAYGYTF
-,TRBJ2-3,TRBV20-1,-,TGCAGAGCTCGAGGGCTCGTATCTAGCACAGATACGAAGTATTTT,CRARGLVSSTDTKYF
-,TRBJ1-5,TRBV20-1,-,TGCAGTGTTAGAGATAGTCTACAACCTAATCAGCCCCAGCATTTT,CSVRDSLQPNQPQHF
once,TRBJ2-3,TRBV29-1,TRBD2,TGCAGCGTTGTAACACCCAGCGGGGGCACAGATACTCAGTATTTT,CSVVTPSGGTDTQYF
-,TRBJ2-1,TRBV6-5,-,TGTGCCAGCAGGTCGAACAGGAGGAGCTTCTACAATGAGCAGTTCTTC,CASRSNRRSFYNEQFF
-,TRBJ2-7,TRBV6-1,TRBD1,TGTCCCGGCAGTCAAGACAGGGGATGGTACGAGCAGTACTTC,CPGSQDRGWYEQYF
many,TRBJ1-4,TRBV20-1,-,TGCAGTGCTAGAGATCGGACCGAGGGGGAAAAACTGTTTTTT,CSARDRTEGEKLFF
many,TRBJ2-4,TRBV4-3,TRBD2,TGCGCCAGCAGCCAAGATCGAGATAGCGGGGTCAAAAACATTCAGTACTTC,CASSQDRDSGVKNIQYF
many,TRBJ1-1,TRBV29-1,-,TGCAGCGTTGCACGGACAGCGAACACTGAAGCTTTCTTT,CSVARTANTEAFF
-,TRBJ1-1,TRBV29-1,-,TGCGGCGTTGAAAAGGGGTCGGCTGAAACTTTCTTT,CGVEKGSAETFF
-,TRBJ1-2,TRBV5-1,-,TGCGCCAGCAGTTCGGCAGGACAAGACTTTGGCTACACCTTC,CASSSAGQDFGYTF
few,TRBJ2-7,TRBV10-3,TRBD1,TGTGCCATCAGTGGCGGGGACAGGGGCCACGAGCAGTGCTTC,CAISGGDRGHEQCF
-,TRBJ1-4,TRBV6-1,-,TGTGCCAGCAAATTGGTGCGGGACATAATAAGAACTAATGAAAAACTGTTTTTT,CASKLVRDIIRTNEKLFF
-,TRBJ2-1,TRBV11-2,-,TGTGGTAGCAGCTTAGATCGGGGTGAACAGTTCTTC,CGSSLDRGEQFF
many,TRBJ1-2,TRBV29-1,-,TGCAGCGTTGAAACAGGTGGCTACACCTTC,CSVETGGYTF
few,TRBJ1-4,TRBV5-4,TRBD1,TGTGTCAGCAGCCGGACAGGGCGAGGAGAAAAACTGTTTTTT,CVSSRTGRGEKLFF
-,TRBJ2-5,TRBV11-2,TRBD1,TGTGCCAGCAGCGGCCGGGACAGGGACGAGACCCAGCAATTC,CASSGRDRDETQQF
-,TRBJ2-6,TRBV5-6,-,TGTGCCAGCATCCGCGTCGGGGGCGAAAGCTCTGGGGCCAACGTCCTGACTTTC,CASIRVGGESSGANVLTF
-,TRBJ1-1,TRBV11-2,-,TGTGCCAGCAGCTTAGGGGGAGGGTTCGAAGCTTTCTTT,CASSLGGGFEAFF
-,TRBJ2-7,TRBV10-2,-,TGCGCCAGCTCCAACGTGGTGAAGCGCGCAAGGGAGCTGTACTTC,CASSNVVKRARELYF
many,TRBJ2-7,TRBV20-1,TRBD2,TGCAGTGCTAGAGTTTATAGCGGGCTATCTGAAGAGCAGTACTTC,CSARVYSGLSEEQYF
few,TRBJ2-7,TRBV20-1,TRBD2,TGCAGTGCGGATCCGGGACTAGCGGTCTACGAGCGGTACTTC,CSADPGLAVYERYF
once,TRBJ2-3,TRBV12-3/TRBV12-4,TRBD1,TGTGCCAGCAGCGTGCGACAGGGGGCGCTTTTAAATACGCATTATTTT,CASSVRQGALLNTHYF